This entry is about one TCR beta chain. The antigen is unknown. The healthy adult donors were HIV-negative and reported no recent acute infections or vaccinations. Unmatched junction bases numbered 15, after V lost 7 bases and J lost 5 bases. Germline V gene sequence: CDR1 SGDLS, CDR2 YYNGEE. This CDR3 is 17 amino acids long. The assay was immunoSEQ multiplex PCR, and TCRdb's table has in-frame clones only and misses some. The sample lists around 1.4 million clones, approximately 98.5% occurring once. The sample originates from a study of shared clonotypes between healthy human individuals. Study context: With ages of 18 to 49, the donors were a couple of women and a few men.

General study findings and limits: The four-donor shared clonotypes exceeded non-shared clonotypes in generation probability, with non-shared ones scoring lower. Incompleteness in sorted-subset sequencing, despite large depth, was shown by rarefaction.

This sequence was found in a man aged 30 to 39 in good health. This rearrangement joins TRBV9 to TRBJ2-1; 10 positions match TRBD2. Sequencing was carried out using naive CD4+ T cells sorted from blood. Subset defined: CD45RA+ positively selected. CDR3 sequence reads: CASGGRRAGGMHNEQFF. The CDR3 DNA follows: TGTGCCAGCGGGGGACGCCGAGCGGGAGGGATGCACAATGAGCAGTTCTTC.